Below, 9 T cell receptor beta chains from the same sample are listed, as sequenced in a study of OX40 agonist ivuxolimab in advanced cancers. The table came from immunoSEQ multiplex PCR; TCRdb's copy has only in-frame clones and leaves some out. This table has 97,000 or so clones, 85% to 90% appearing once. The sample in question was CD4+ or CD8+ T cells sorted from blood, obtained in a trial of the OX40 agonist ivuxolimab. The receptors come from an adult with an advanced solid tumor such as melanoma, head and neck, liver or kidney cancer.

This rearrangement joins TRBV15 to TRBJ1-5, with a possible D match to TRBD1 (5 bases). Germline lookup yields CDR1 LNHNV and CDR2 YYDKDF (reference sequence). Trimming took off 0 bases at V and 6 bases at J, with 15 bases between the two ends. This CDR3 contains 16 residues. The CDR3 here is CATSRDKGRSGQPQHF. The CDR3 DNA follows: TGTGCCACCAGCAGAGATAAGGGGAGGTCGGGTCAGCCCCAGCATTTT. Supplemented by reference TRBV15 and TRBJ1-5, the full variable domain reads DAMVIQNPRYQVTQFGKPVTLSCSQTLNHNVMYWYQQKSSQAPKLLFHYYDKDFNNEADTPDNFQSRRPNTSFCFLDIRSPGLGDTAMYLCATSRDKGRSGQPQHFGDGTRLSIL.

V is TRBV11-2 and J is TRBJ2-6, with a tentative D call TRBD2 (6 bases). V lost 4 bases to trimming and J lost 0 bases, with 16 bases between them. The germline V gene encodes CDR1 SGHAT and CDR2 FQNNGV. This CDR3 has 18 residues. In DNA, the CDR3 is TGTGCCAGCAGCTACCGCGTCGGGGGAAGCTCTGGGGCCAACGTCCTGACTTTC. Translating it yields CASSYRVGGSSGANVLTF.

The CDR3 spells CASSPGHWNQPQHF. The CDR3 coding sequence is TGTGCCAGCAGCCCGGGACATTGGAATCAGCCCCAGCATTTT. The chain combines TRBV11-2 with TRBJ1-5; weak D call: TRBD1 (6 bases). The germline V gene encodes CDR1 SGHAT and CDR2 FQNNGV. V lost 5 bases, J lost 4 bases, and 12 bases lay in between. There are 14 residues in the CDR3.

The J gene is TRBJ2-7, the V gene TRBV6-1, with 7 bases aligning to TRBD1. CDR1 is MNHNS and CDR2 is SASEGT in the germline V gene. V lost 0 bases to trimming and J lost 9 bases; unmatched junction nucleotides: 5. The CDR3 has 13 amino acids. The CDR3 spells CASSEAPWTGQYF. As DNA, the CDR3 is TGTGCCAGCAGTGAAGCGCCTTGGACAGGGCAGTACTTC.

This sequence joins TRBV11-2 and TRBJ1-1; D gene unclear. This CDR3 region has 15 residues. V lost 5 bases and J lost 0, with 13 bases in between. CDR1 is SGHAT, CDR2 FQNNGV, per germline. The CDR3 loop reads CASSGIRRMNTEAFF. The CDR3 DNA reads as TGTGCCAGCAGCGGAATCAGAAGGATGAACACTGAAGCTTTCTTT.

The CDR3 DNA follows: TGTGCCAGCAGTTTTCGCCTTCTTCCCCAGCATTTT. Amino acid sequence: CASSFRLLPQHF. V is TRBV28 and J is TRBJ1-5; D remains unclear. The CDR3 length is 12 residues. CDR1 is MDHEN and CDR2 is SYDVKM in the germline V gene. V gave up 3 bases and J gave up 10 bases, with 10 bases separating them.

This clone has just a few counts. The chain joins TRBV30 to TRBJ1-2, with TRBD1 matching over 10 bases. The trim removed 1 base at V and 5 bases at J, leaving 10 bases unmatched. Germline-derived CDR1 and CDR2 are GTSNPN and SVGIG (reference sequence). This CDR3 spans 16 amino acids. The CDR3 sequence: CAWSGTGLGQGYGYTF. The CDR3 region has the DNA TGTGCCTGGAGTGGGACCGGGTTGGGACAGGGGTATGGCTACACCTTC.

This chain connects TRBV6-1 to TRBJ1-3; D not certain. V lost 6 bases and J lost 0, with 12 bases in between. CDR1 MNHNS and CDR2 SASEGT come from the germline V gene. The CDR3 length is 15 residues. In nucleotides, the CDR3 is TGTGCCAGCAGGGTTTGGGTTTCCTCTGGAAACACCATATATTTT. Translated, it gives CASRVWVSSGNTIYF.

The chain uses TRBV20-1 and TRBJ1-1; perhaps TRBD1 as D (5 bases). V was trimmed by 3 bases and J by 11 bases, leaving 13 bases between them. There are 11 residues in the CDR3. Germline V gene data show CDR1 as DFQATT and CDR2 as SNEGSKA (reference sequence). The CDR3 sequence: CSASPRGSAFF. As DNA, the CDR3 is TGCAGTGCTAGTCCCCGGGGGTCGGCTTTCTTT.